This TCR beta chain emerged from a study of cytomegalovirus exposure and HLA in healthy donors. In the study overall: An early data release held some 85 million unique TCRs from HLA-typed donors. Study-level points and caveats: The authors later found most CMV-associated TCR beta chains appeared HLA-restricted. Common viral pathogens seemed to be connected with several of the most significant clusters, according to a later analysis.

Use of 60 Vbeta and 13 Jbeta primers characterized the PCR. The protocol was immunoSEQ multiplex PCR, while the TCRdb copy is restricted to in-frame clones and leaves out a portion. The data contain fewer than 250,000 clones, roughly four fifths of them singletons. Donors counted as nominally healthy when sampled, yet unrecorded immune exposures were likely. As concerns this clone: The antigen remains unidentified.

Germline V gene data show CDR1 as MDHEN and CDR2 as SYDVKM. The CDR3 covers 14 residues. V was trimmed by 5 bases and J by 6 bases, leaving 15 bases between them. This clonotype was sampled from a woman in her 30s in good health and CMV-seropositive. The rearrangement links TRBV28 to TRBJ2-3, with D perhaps matching TRBD2 (6 bases). The sequenced sample was PBMCs. CDR3 residues: CASSEPGTSDTQYF. The CDR3 coding sequence is TGTGCCAGCAGTGAACCAGGGACTTCGGATACGCAGTATTTT.